This T cell receptor beta chain was found in a study of T cell responses to AZD1222 COVID-19 vaccine. The study, taken as a whole, reports: Females outnumbered males among donors, who were mostly white British; clonal diversity was possibly underestimated. Seropositive AZD1222 recipients at baseline numbered only five or six. Two AZD1222 doses significantly raised spike-specific TCR breadth and depth over controls. Reports say nearly half of spike-specific TCRs go after unmutated variant regions.

Using immunoSEQ multiplex PCR, the repertoire was profiled, and TCRdb retains in-frame clones only, with some absent. The table shows 150,000 to 200,000 clones, with 70% to 90% occurring only once. Germline V gives CDR1 MNHEY, CDR2 SMNVEV (reference sequence). This CDR3 has 15 amino acids. V lost 5 bases and J lost 0, with 11 bases in between. Notes on this clone: No antigen is known for it.

The gene calls are TRBV27 and TRBJ1-5; the D is unclear. Sequencing was performed on peripheral blood, taken 28 days after the second AZD1222 dose. The receptor's source is an adult who received the AZD1222 COVID-19 vaccine. For the CDR3, the DNA is TGTGCCAGCAGTGTCTCGGCGTATAGCAATCAGCCCCAGCATTTT. This encodes CASSVSAYSNQPQHF.